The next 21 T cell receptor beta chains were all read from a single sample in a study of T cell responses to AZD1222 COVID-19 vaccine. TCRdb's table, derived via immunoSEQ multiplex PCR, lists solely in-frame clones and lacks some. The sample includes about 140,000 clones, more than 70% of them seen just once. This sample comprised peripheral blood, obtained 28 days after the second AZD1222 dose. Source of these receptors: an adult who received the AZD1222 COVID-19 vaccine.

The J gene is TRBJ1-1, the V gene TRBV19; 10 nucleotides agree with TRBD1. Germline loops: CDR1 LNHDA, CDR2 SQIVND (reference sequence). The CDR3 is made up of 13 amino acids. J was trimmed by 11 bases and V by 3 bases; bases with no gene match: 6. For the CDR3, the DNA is TGTGCCAGTAGTATCGGGACAGGGGATTCGGCTTTCTTT. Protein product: CASSIGTGDSAFF.

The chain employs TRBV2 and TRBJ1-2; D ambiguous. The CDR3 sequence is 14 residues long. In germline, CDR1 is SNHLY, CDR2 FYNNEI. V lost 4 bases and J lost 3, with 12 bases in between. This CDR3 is CASSGIVGDYGYTF. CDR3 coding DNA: TGTGCCAGCAGTGGGATTGTAGGTGACTATGGCTACACCTTC.

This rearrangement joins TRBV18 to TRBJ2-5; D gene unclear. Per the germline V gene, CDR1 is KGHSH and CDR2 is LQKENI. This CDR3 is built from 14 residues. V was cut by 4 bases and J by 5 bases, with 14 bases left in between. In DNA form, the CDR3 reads TGTGCCAGCTCACAGAGTAGAAATGGGGAGACCCAGTACTTC. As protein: CASSQSRNGETQYF.

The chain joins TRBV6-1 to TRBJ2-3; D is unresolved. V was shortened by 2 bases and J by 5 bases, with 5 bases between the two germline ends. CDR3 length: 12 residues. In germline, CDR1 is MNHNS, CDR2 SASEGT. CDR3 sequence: CASSELRDTQYF. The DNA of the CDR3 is TGTGCCAGCAGTGAACTTAGAGATACGCAGTATTTT.

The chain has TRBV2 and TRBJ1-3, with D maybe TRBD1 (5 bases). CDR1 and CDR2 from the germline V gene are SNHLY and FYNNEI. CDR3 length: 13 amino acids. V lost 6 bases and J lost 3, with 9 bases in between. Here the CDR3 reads CASRTDLGNTIYF. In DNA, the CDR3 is TGTGCCAGCAGGACAGACCTTGGAAACACCATATATTTT. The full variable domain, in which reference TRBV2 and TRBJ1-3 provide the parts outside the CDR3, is EPEVTQTPSHQVTQMGQEVILRCVPISNHLYFYWYRQILGQKVEFLVSFYNNEISEKSEIFDDQFSVERPDGSNFTLKIRSTKLEDSAMYFCASRTDLGNTIYFGEGSWLTVV.

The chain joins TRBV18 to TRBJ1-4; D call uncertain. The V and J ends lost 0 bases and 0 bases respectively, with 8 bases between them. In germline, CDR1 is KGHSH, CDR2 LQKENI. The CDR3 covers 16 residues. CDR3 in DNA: TGTGCCAGCTCACCACCGGCAACTGCAACTAATGAAAAACTGTTTTTT. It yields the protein CASSPPATATNEKLFF.

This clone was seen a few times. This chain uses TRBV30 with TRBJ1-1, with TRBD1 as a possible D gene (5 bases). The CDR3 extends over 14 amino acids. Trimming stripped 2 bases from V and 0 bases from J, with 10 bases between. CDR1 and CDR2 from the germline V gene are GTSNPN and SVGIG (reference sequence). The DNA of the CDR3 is TGTGCCTGGAGTAAAGGGGCTCTGAACACTGAAGCTTTCTTT. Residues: CAWSKGALNTEAFF.

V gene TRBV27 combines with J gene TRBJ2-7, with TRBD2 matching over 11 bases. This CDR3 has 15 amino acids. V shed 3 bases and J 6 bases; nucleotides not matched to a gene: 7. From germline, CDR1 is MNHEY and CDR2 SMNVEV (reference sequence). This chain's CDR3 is CASSFVASGRREQYF. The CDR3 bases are TGTGCCAGCAGTTTCGTGGCTAGCGGGAGGCGCGAGCAGTACTTC.

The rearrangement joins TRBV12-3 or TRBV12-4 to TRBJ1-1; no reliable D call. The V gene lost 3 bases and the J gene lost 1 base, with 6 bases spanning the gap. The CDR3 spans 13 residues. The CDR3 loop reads CASSFFQNTEAFF. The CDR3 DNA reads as TGTGCCAGCAGTTTTTTCCAGAACACTGAAGCTTTCTTT.

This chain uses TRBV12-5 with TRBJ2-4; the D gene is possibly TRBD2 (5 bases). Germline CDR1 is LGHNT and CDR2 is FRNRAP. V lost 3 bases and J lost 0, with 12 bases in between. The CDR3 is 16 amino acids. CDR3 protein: CASGFGESIAKNIQYF. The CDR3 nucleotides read TGTGCTAGTGGTTTCGGGGAGAGTATAGCCAAAAACATTCAGTACTTC.

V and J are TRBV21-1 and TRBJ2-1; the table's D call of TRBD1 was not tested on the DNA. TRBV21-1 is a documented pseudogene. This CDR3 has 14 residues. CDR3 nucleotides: TGTGCCAGCAGCAAATGGGGGACAGAGGGTGAGCAGTTCTTC. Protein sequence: CASSKWGTEGEQFF.

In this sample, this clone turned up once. The CDR3 is CASSQKGQPQETQYF. The CDR3 DNA reads as TGTGCCAGCAGCCAAAAAGGACAGCCCCAAGAGACCCAGTACTTC. This chain connects TRBV16 to TRBJ2-5, with D perhaps matching TRBD1 (6 bases). The germline V and J ends were trimmed by 2 bases and 1 base, with 11 bases remaining between them. The CDR3 length is 15 residues. The germline V gene has CDR1 KGHSY and CDR2 FQNENV.

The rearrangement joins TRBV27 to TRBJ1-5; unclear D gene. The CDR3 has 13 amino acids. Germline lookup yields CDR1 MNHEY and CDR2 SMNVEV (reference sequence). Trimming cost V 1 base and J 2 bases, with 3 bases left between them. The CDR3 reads CASSLWGNQPQHF. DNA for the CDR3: TGTGCCAGCAGTTTATGGGGCAATCAGCCCCAGCATTTT.

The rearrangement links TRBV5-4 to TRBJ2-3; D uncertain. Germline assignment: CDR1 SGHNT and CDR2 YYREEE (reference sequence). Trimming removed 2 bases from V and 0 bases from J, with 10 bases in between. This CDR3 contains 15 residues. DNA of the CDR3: TGTGCCAGCAGCTTCCAGGCCACGAGCACAGATACGCAGTATTTT. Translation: CASSFQATSTDTQYF.

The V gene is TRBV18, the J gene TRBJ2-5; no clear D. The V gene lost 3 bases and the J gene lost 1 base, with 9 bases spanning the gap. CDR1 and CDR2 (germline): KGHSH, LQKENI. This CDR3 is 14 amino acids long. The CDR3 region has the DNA TGTGCCAGCTCACCGGCCCAAACCCAAGAGACCCAGTACTTC. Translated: CASSPAQTQETQYF.

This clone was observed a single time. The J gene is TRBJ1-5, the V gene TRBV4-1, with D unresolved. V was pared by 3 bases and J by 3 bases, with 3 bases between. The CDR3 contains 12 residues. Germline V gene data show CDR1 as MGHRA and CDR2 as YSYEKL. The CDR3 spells CASSQDNQPQHF. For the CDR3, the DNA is TGCGCCAGCAGCCAGGACAATCAGCCCCAGCATTTT.

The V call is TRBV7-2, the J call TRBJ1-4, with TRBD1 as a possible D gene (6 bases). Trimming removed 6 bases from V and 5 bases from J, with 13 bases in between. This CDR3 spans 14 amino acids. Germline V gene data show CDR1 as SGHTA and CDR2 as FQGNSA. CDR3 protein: CASRQGGANEKLFF. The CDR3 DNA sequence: TGTGCCAGCAGGCAAGGGGGAGCGAATGAAAAACTGTTTTTT.

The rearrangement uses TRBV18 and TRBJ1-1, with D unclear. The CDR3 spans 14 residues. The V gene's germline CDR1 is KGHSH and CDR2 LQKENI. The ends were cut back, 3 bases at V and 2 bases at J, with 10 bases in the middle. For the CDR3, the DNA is TGTGCCAGCTCACCCAAGCAGCTTAACACTGAAGCTTTCTTT. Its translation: CASSPKQLNTEAFF. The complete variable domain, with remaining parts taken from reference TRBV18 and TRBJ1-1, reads NAGVMQNPRHLVRRRGQEARLRCSPMKGHSHVYWYRQLPEEGLKFMVYLQKENIIDESGMPKERFSAEFPKEGPSILRIQQVVRGDSAAYFCASSPKQLNTEAFFGQGTRLTVV.

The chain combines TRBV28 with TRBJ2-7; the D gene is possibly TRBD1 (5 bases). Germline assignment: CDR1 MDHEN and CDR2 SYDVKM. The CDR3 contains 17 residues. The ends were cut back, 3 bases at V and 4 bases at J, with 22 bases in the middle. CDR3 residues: CASSLGPVKTELYEQYF. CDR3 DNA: TGTGCCAGCAGTTTGGGTCCCGTAAAGACAGAATTATACGAGCAGTACTTC. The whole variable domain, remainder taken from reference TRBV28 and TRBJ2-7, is DVKVTQSSRYLVKRTGEKVFLECVQDMDHENMFWYRQDPGLGLRLIYFSYDVKMKEKGDIPEGYSVSREKKERFSLILESASTNQTSMYLCASSLGPVKTELYEQYFGPGTRLTVT.

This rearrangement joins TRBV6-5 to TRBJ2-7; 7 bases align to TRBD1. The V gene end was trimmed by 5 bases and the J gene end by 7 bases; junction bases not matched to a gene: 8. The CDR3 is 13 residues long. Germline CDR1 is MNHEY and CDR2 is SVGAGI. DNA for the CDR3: TGTGCCAGCAGTCGAACAGGGGTGGGGGAGCAGTACTTC. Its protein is CASSRTGVGEQYF.

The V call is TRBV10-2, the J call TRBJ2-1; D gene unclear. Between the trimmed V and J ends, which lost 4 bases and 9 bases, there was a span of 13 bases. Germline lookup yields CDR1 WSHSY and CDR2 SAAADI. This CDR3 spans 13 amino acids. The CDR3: CASSVLTGSEQFF. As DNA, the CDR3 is TGCGCCAGCAGTGTCCTGACTGGGTCTGAGCAGTTCTTC.